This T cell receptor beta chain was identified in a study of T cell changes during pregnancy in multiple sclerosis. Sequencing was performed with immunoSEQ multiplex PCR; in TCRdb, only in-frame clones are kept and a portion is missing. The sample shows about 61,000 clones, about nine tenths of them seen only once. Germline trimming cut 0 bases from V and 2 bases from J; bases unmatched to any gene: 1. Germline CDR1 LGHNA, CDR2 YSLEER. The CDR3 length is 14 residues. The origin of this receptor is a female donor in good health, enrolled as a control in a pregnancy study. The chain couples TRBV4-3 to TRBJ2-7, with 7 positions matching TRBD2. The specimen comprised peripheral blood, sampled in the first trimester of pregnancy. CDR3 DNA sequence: TGCGCCAGCAGCCAAGAGGCGGGGGCCTACGAGCAGTACTTC. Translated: CASSQEAGAYEQYF.